This TCR beta chain derives from a study of T-cell reconstitution after alpha-beta-depleted transplantation in children. Study results and caveats: Reportedly, alpha-beta T cells present about two months post-transplant originated from several hundred expanded clones of graft origin. Some patients showed high day-60 TCRbeta diversity, which derived from surviving recipient T cells and thymic progenitors. A year post-transplant, T-cell counts and diversity derived mostly from newly produced T cells.

The CDR3 consists of 14 residues. V was trimmed by 0 bases and J by 0 bases, leaving 9 bases between them. Germline values: CDR1 DFQATT, CDR2 SNEGSKA (reference sequence). A TCRbeta library incorporating unique molecular identifiers was prepared. TCRdb redid the calling of the PCR reads with MiXCR, one entry per CDR3 protein. This table holds approximately 800,000 distinct CDR3 sequences, about 16% found once. This clonotype was seen a few times. The target antigen is unknown. Specimen: PBMCs, mostly from graft donor cells, collected 360 days after TCRalphabeta/CD19-depleted stem cell transplant. This chain uses TRBV20-1 with TRBJ2-7, with unresolved D. The TCR sequence derives from a male patient younger than 18 who had a stem cell transplant for acute lymphoblastic leukemia, so the T cells may come from the graft donor. In DNA, the CDR3 is TGCAGTGCTAGAGATCAGGCCAGCTCCTACGAGCAGTACTTC. This codes for CSARDQASSYEQYF.